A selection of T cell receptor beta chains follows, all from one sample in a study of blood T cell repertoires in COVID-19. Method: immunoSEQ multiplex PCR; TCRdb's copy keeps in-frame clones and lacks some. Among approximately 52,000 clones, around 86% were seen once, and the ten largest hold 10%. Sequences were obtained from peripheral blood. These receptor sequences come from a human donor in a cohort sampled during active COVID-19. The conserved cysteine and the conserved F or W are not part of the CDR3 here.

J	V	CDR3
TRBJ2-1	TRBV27	ASALSGIADEQF
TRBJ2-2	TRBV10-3	AIKGQANTGELF
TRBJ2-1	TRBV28	ASRGLSSGAYNEQF
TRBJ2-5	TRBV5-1	ASSPLGKQETQY
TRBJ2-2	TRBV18	ASSARPGESANTGELF
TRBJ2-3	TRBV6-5	ASSSGSSADTQY
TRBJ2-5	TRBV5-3	ATIADQETQY
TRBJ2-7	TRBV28	ASSSTSLLGGGQY
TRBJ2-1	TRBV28	ASSPEALQQF
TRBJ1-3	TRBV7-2	ASSLVTLGNTIY
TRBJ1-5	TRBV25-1	ASGPAGINQPQH
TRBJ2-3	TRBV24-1	ATIQLRTDTQY
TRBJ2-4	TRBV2	ASGTAGLAKNIQY
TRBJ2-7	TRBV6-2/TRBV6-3	ASSDPGTSYEQY
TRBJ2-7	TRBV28	ASSLGTGAPYEQY
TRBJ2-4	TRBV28	ASGTDKLAKNIQY
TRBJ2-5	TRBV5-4	ASSSGQGAGETQY
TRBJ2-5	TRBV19	ASNVPTGGETQY
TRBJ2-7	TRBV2	ASSEASGGYEQY
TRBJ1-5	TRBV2	ASSRTGADQPQH
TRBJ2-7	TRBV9	ASSPHHGPAGHEQY
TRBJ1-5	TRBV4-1	ASSQEGGYNQPQH